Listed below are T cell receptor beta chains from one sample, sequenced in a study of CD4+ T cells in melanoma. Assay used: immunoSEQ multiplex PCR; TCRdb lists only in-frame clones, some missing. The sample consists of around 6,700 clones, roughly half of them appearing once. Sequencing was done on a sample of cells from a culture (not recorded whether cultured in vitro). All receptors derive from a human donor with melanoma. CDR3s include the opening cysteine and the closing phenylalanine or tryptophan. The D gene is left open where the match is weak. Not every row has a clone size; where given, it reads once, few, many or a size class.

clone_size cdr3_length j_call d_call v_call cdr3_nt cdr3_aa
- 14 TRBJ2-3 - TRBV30 TGTGCCTGGAGTGACAGGCGATTCACAGATACGCAGTATTTT CAWSDRRFTDTQYF
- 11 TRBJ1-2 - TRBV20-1 TGCAGTGCTCGGCAAGATGCTGGCTACACCTTC CSARQDAGYTF
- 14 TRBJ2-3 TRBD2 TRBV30 TGTGCCTGGAGAGGGACTAGCTCCACAGATACGCAGTATTTT CAWRGTSSTDTQYF
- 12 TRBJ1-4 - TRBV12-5 TGTGCTAGTGGTTTCCCCCGCGGAAAACTGTTTTTT CASGFPRGKLFF
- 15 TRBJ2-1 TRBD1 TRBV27 TGTGCCAGCAGCCGGGGACAGGGGTCCTACAATGAGCAGTTCTTC CASSRGQGSYNEQFF
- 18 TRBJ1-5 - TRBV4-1 TGCGCCAGCAGCCAAGATACGGCGGGGGTCCGGAGCAATCAGCCCCAGCATTTT CASSQDTAGVRSNQPQHF
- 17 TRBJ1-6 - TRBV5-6 TGTGCCAGCAGCTTGGGTCGGGGGAGCTCCTATAATTCACCCCTCCACTTT CASSLGRGSSYNSPLHF
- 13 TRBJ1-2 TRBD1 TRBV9 TGTGCCAGCAGCCGGGACAGGAACTATGGCTACACCTTC CASSRDRNYGYTF
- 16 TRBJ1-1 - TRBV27 TGTGCCAGCAGTTTATTGGGGGCATTTCGGAACACTGAAGCTTTCTTT CASSLLGAFRNTEAFF
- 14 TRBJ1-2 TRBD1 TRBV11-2 TGTGCCAGCAGCTCCGATTTACAGGGGTCAGGCTACACCTTC CASSSDLQGSGYTF
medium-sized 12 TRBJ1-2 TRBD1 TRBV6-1 TGTGCCAGCGAACAGGGGAACTATGGCTACACCTTC CASEQGNYGYTF
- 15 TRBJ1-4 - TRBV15 TGTGCCACCAGACGATCGAGCAGTGGAGTTGAAAAACTGTTTTTT CATRRSSSGVEKLFF
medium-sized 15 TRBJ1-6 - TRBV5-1 TGCGCCAGCAGCTTTGACAGCTCCTATAATTCACCCCTCCACTTT CASSFDSSYNSPLHF
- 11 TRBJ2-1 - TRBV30 TGTGCCTGGAGCCCCTCCAATGAGCAGTTCTTC CAWSPSNEQFF
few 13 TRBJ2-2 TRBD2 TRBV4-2 TGTGCCAGCAGCCGCGGGGGGGCCGGGGAGCTGTTTTTT CASSRGGAGELFF
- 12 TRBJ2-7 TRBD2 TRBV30 TGTGCCTGGTCGCGGGGGGACTACGAGCAGTACTTC CAWSRGDYEQYF
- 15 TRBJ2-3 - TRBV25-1 TGTGCCAGCAGCAAGGCCGGGACGCTAGGCGATACGCAGTATTTT CASSKAGTLGDTQYF
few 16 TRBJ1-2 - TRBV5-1 TGCGCCAGCAGCTTGGCATCCGGCCCCGTTATGGATGGCTACACCTTC CASSLASGPVMDGYTF
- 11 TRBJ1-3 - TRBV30 TGTGCCTGGAGTACGGGAAACACCATATATTTT CAWSTGNTIYF
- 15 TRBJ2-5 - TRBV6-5 TGTGCCAGCAGTTACTCGGCTAGCGAGTTTGAGACCCAGTACTTC CASSYSASEFETQYF
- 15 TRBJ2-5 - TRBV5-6 TGTGCCAGCAGCTTGCGGCAGGGAATGATGGAGACCCAGTACTTC CASSLRQGMMETQYF
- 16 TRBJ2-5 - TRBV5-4 TGTGCCAGCAGCCCTAGGCCGGGACTGGATCAAGAGACCCAGTACTTC CASSPRPGLDQETQYF
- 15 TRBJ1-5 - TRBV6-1 TGTGCCAGCAGTGTACAGAAGGGTAGCAATCAGCCCCAGCATTTT CASSVQKGSNQPQHF
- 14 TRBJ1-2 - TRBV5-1 TGCGCCAGCAGCTTGAGGACACAGAACTATGGCTACACCTTC CASSLRTQNYGYTF
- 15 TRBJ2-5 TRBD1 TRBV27 TGTGCCAGCAGTTCCGGTGACAGGGAACAAGAGACCCAGTACTTC CASSSGDREQETQYF
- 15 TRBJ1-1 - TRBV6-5 TGTGCCAGCAGTTACGGGGCCGGGGGCAGCGAGAAAGCTTTCTTT CASSYGAGGSEKAFF
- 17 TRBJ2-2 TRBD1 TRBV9 TGTGCCAGCAGCGGCACCCCGGGACAGGGAGGGACCGGGGAGCTGTTTTTT CASSGTPGQGGTGELFF
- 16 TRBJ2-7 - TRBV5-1 TGCGCCAGCAGCTTGGGCCAGGGGGGTTACTCCTACGAGCAGTACTTC CASSLGQGGYSYEQYF
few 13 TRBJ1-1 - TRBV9 TGTGCCAGCAGCGGAACCCTTTCGGCTGAAGCTTTCTTT CASSGTLSAEAFF
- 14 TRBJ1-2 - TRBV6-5 TGTGCCAGCAGTACGTGGGGCGAGAGGGATGGCTACACCTTC CASSTWGERDGYTF
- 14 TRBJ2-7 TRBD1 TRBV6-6 TGTGCCAGCAGTCCCAGGACAGGGATCTACGAGCAGTACTTC CASSPRTGIYEQYF
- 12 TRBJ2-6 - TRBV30 TGTGCCTGGGAATCTGGGGCCAACGTCCTGACTTTC CAWESGANVLTF
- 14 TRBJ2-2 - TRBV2 TGTGCCAGCGTGAGGACTGCGAACACCGGGGAGCTGTTTTTT CASVRTANTGELFF
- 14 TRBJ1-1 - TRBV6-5 TGTGCCAGCAGTTACGACACCTGGGGGACTGAAGCTTTCTTT CASSYDTWGTEAFF
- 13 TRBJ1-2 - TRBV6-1 TGTGCCAGCAGCCGACCTCCGGGTTATGGCTACACCTTC CASSRPPGYGYTF
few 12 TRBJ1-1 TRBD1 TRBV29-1 TGCAGCGTTGGCTCGTCTACAGGGGGAGCTTTCTTT CSVGSSTGGAFF
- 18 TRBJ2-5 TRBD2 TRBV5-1 TGCGCCAGCAGCCCGGGACTAGCGGGGGGAAGTCGGGGAGAGACCCAGTACTTC CASSPGLAGGSRGETQYF
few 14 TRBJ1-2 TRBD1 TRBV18 TGTGCCAGCTCATTGGGACAGGGTTCCAATGGCTACACCTTC CASSLGQGSNGYTF
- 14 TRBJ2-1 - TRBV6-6 TGTGCCAGCAGGTACGACGGTGACCGGGGTGAGCAGTTCTTC CASRYDGDRGEQFF
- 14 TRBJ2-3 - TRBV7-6 TGTGCCAGCAGCTTAGGCGTGAGCACAGATACGCAGTATTTT CASSLGVSTDTQYF
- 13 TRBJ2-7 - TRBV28 TGTGCCAGCAGTTTGCCGGAAGCCTACGAGCAGTACTTC CASSLPEAYEQYF
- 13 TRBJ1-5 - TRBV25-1 TGTGCCAGCAGTGAGGGAGGAGCGCAGCCCCAGCATTTT CASSEGGAQPQHF